This entry lists 5 T cell receptor beta chains sequenced from one sample in a study of T cell repertoires in ileal Crohn's disease. Assay used: immunoSEQ multiplex PCR; TCRdb lists only in-frame clones, some missing. The data hold approximately 27,000 clones, with just under 80% observed a single time. Sequencing used ileal tissue. These receptors came from an adult with Crohn's disease.

The chain uses TRBV7-3 and TRBJ2-2, with TRBD1 as a possible D gene (7 bases). V gave up 5 bases and J gave up 6 bases, with 19 bases separating them. Germline V gene data show CDR1 as SGHTA and CDR2 as FQGTGA. CDR3 length equals 16 residues. The CDR3 is CASSPRGGGASGELFF. The CDR3 region has the DNA TGTGCCAGCAGCCCTCGTGGAGGGGGCGCATCCGGGGAGCTGTTTTTT.

The V gene is TRBV30, the J gene TRBJ2-5, with D possibly TRBD2 on 5 matching bases. The J call may be mistaken, given a closer DNA end match to TRBJ2-7. The CDR3 is made up of 11 amino acids. Per the germline V gene, CDR1 is GTSNPN and CDR2 is SVGIG (reference sequence). The CDR3 DNA reads TGTGCCTGGAGTAGGAGCGGCGAGCAGTACTTC. This encodes CAWSRSGEQYF.

This chain connects TRBV19 to TRBJ2-7; possible D gene TRBD2, 6 bases. The CDR3 contains 17 residues. Germline loops: CDR1 LNHDA, CDR2 SQIVND (reference sequence). V lost 5 bases and J 1 base, leaving 21 bases between the germline ends. This CDR3 is CASSLVASELYSYEQYF. CDR3 sequence (DNA): TGTGCCAGTAGTCTGGTGGCTAGCGAGCTGTATTCCTACGAGCAGTACTTC.

CDR3 in amino acids: CASSWTSSGELFF. For the CDR3, the DNA is TGTGCCAGCAGCTGGACTAGTAGCGGGGAGCTGTTTTTT. V is TRBV7-2 and J is TRBJ2-2, with 7 bases matching TRBD2. The CDR3 consists of 13 residues. Germline CDR1 SGHTA, CDR2 FQGNSA. The V gene end was trimmed by 4 bases and the J gene end by 7 bases; junction bases not matched to a gene: 3.

V and J are TRBV19 and TRBJ1-2; D call uncertain. Germline values: CDR1 LNHDA, CDR2 SQIVND (reference sequence). CDR3 length equals 13 residues. Trimming pared 3 bases from V and 7 bases from J, leaving 12 bases between. The CDR3 is CASSMSPSGGYTF. Here the CDR3 DNA reads TGTGCCAGTAGTATGTCGCCGAGCGGTGGCTACACCTTC.